A selection of T cell receptor beta chains follows, all from one sample in a study of blood T cells in healthy people across ages. TCRdb re-derived calls from the 5' RACE reads in MiXCR, one entry per CDR3 protein. The table lists around 1.7 million distinct CDR3 sequences, under 30% of them singletons. Sequenced material: blood. The origin of the receptors is a woman aged 30 to 39 in good health. The CDR3 runs from the conserved cysteine through the conserved F or W. A D gene is named only where the DNA matches it firmly. Clone size is stated in some rows and not others, as once, few, many or a class when expanded.

D	size	V	J	CDR3	DNA
TRBD1	.	TRBV12-3/TRBV12-4	TRBJ2-7	CASIYGDRGNQYEQYF	TGTGCCAGCATCTATGGGGACAGGGGGAATCAGTACGAGCAGTACTTC
TRBD1	.	TRBV12-3/TRBV12-4	TRBJ2-1	CASSAKPGTVSYNEQFF	TGTGCCAGCAGTGCGAAACCCGGGACAGTCTCCTACAATGAGCAGTTCTTC
TRBD2	few	TRBV20-1	TRBJ2-3	CSARRGGPLSDTQYF	TGCAGTGCTAGGCGGGGGGGGCCCTTATCAGATACGCAGTATTTT
.	few	TRBV9	TRBJ2-6	CASTSLPRASGANVLTF	TGTGCCAGCACCTCTCTACCCAGGGCTTCTGGGGCCAACGTCCTGACTTTC
TRBD1	.	TRBV20-1	TRBJ2-7	CSAALPTGGSESYEQYF	TGCAGTGCTGCCCTACCTACAGGGGGGTCAGAGTCCTACGAGCAGTACTTC
.	many	TRBV5-6	TRBJ2-7	CASSLQGEDYEQYF	TGTGCCAGCAGCTTGCAGGGAGAGGACTACGAGCAGTACTTC
.	few	TRBV5-1	TRBJ2-7	CASSFGRTVPLQYNEQYF	TGCGCCAGCAGCTTTGGGAGAACAGTTCCCCTCCAATACAATGAGCAGTACTTC
.	.	TRBV3-1	TRBJ1-5	CASSQRSSQPQHF	TGTGCCAGCAGCCAGCGCTCCAGTCAGCCCCAGCATTTT
.	few	TRBV2	TRBJ2-4	CTSREGAMEQYF	TGTACCAGCAGAGAAGGGGCTATGGAGCAGTACTTC
.	.	TRBV2	TRBJ2-6	CASGIGANVLTF	TGTGCCAGCGGAATTGGGGCCAACGTCCTGACTTTC
TRBD2	once	TRBV5-1	TRBJ2-1	CASTLAGEGDEQFF	TGCGCCAGCACCTTAGCGGGGGAAGGCGATGAGCAGTTCTTC
TRBD1	few	TRBV20-1	TRBJ1-2	CSASRQGDIYGYTF	TGCAGTGCTAGTAGACAGGGGGACATCTATGGCTACACCTTC
TRBD2	few	TRBV20-1	TRBJ2-7	CSASDPLAGLDEQYF	TGCAGTGCTAGCGATCCACTAGCGGGTCTCGACGAGCAGTACTTC
.	few	TRBV7-9	TRBJ2-2	CASSFVFNTGELFF	TGTGCCAGCAGCTTCGTATTTAACACCGGGGAGCTGTTTTTT
.	few	TRBV7-9	TRBJ1-6	CASVPSGRNNSPLHF	TGTGCCAGTGTTCCCTCGGGACGGAATAATTCACCCCTCCACTTT